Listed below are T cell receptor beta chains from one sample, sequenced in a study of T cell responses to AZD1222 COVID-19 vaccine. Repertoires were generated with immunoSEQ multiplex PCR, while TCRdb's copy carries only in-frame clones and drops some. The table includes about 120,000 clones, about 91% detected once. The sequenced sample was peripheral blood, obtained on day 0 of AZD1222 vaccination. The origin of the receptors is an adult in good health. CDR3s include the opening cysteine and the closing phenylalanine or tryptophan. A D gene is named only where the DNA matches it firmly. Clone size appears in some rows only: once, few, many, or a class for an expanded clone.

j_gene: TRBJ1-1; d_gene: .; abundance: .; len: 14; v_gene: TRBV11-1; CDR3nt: TGTGCCAGCAGCTTCGGGAGTCCGAACACTGAAGCTTTCTTT; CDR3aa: CASSFGSPNTEAFF
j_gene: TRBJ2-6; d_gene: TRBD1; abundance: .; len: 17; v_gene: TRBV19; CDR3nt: TGTGCCAGTAGTAAGGGACAGGGGATCTCCGGGGCCAACGTCCTGACTTTC; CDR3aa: CASSKGQGISGANVLTF
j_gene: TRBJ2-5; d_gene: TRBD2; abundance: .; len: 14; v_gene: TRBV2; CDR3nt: TGTGCCAGCAACCATCTAGCGGGTCAAGAGACCCAGTACTTC; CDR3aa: CASNHLAGQETQYF
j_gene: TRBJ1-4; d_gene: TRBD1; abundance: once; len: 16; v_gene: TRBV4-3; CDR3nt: TGCGCCAGCAGCCAAGTCTCGGGACAGGGGAATGAAAAACTGTTTTTT; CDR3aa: CASSQVSGQGNEKLFF
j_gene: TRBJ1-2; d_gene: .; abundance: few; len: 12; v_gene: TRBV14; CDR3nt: TGTGCCAGCAGCCAAGGCCAGTATGGCTACACCTTC; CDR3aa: CASSQGQYGYTF
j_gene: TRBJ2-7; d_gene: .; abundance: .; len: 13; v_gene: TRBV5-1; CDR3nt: TGCGCCAGCAGCTTGGTCATGGAGCTCGAGCAGTACTTC; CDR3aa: CASSLVMELEQYF
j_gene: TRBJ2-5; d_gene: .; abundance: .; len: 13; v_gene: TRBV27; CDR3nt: TGTGCCAGCAGTCCCTTGTACCAAGAGACCCAGTACTTC; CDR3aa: CASSPLYQETQYF
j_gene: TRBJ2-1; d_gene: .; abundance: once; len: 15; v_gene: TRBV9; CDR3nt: TGTGCCAGCAGCGTAGAACAGGTTGTTATCCATGAGCAGTTCTTC; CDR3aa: CASSVEQVVIHEQFF
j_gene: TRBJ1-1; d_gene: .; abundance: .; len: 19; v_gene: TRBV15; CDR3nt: TGTGCCACCAGCAGAGACGCTCTGACGGACTGGTGGGGGAACACTGAAGCTTTCTTT; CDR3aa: CATSRDALTDWWGNTEAFF
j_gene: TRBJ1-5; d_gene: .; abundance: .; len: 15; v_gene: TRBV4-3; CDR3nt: TGCGCCAGCAGCCAAGGACTGACGAGCAATCAGCCCCAGCATTTT; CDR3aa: CASSQGLTSNQPQHF
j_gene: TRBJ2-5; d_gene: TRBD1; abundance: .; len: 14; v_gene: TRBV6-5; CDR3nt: TGTGCCAGCAGCCGCGACAGGGCCAGAAAGACCCAGTACTTC; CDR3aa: CASSRDRARKTQYF
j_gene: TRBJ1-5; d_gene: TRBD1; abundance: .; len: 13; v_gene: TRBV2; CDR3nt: TGTGCCAGTTCCGGGACAGGGTATCAGCCCCAGCATTTT; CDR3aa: CASSGTGYQPQHF
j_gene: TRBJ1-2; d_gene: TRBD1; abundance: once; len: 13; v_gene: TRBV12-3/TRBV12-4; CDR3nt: TGTGCCAGCACGGGACAGCGTGACTATGGCTACACCTTC; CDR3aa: CASTGQRDYGYTF
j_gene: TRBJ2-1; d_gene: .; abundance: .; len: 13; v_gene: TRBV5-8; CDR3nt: TGTGCCAGTACAAGGGTAGGGGTCAATGAGCAGTTCTTC; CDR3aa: CASTRVGVNEQFF
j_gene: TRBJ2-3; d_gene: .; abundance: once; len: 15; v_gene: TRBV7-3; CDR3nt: TGTGCCAGCAGCTTAGGGGGCGGACTCACAGATACGCAGTATTTT; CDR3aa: CASSLGGGLTDTQYF
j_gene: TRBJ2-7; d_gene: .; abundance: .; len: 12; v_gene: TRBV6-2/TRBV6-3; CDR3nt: TGTGCCAGCAGCTTACTTCCTTACGAGCAGTACTTC; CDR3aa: CASSLLPYEQYF
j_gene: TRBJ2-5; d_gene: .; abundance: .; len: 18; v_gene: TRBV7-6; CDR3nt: TGTGCCAGCAGCTTAGGTTTTAGGGGCGGGAACTACCAAGAGACCCAGTACTTC; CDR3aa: CASSLGFRGGNYQETQYF
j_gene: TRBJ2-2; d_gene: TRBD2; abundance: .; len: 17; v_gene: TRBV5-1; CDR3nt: TGCGCCAGCAGCTTGGAACTAGCGGGGGCCTCCACCGGGGAGCTGTTTTTT; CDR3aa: CASSLELAGASTGELFF
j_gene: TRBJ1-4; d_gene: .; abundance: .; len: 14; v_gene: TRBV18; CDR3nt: TGTGCCAGCTCACCACAGGGAATAGGGGAAAAACTGTTTTTT; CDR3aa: CASSPQGIGEKLFF
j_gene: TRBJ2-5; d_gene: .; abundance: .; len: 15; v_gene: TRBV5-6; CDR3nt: TGTGCCAGCAGCTTGGTAGGGAATGGGAAAGAGACCCAGTACTTC; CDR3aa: CASSLVGNGKETQYF
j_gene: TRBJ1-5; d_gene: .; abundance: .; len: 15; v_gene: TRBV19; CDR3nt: TGTGCCAGTAGTATTGTGGTGAATAGCAATCAGCCCCAGCATTTT; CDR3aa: CASSIVVNSNQPQHF
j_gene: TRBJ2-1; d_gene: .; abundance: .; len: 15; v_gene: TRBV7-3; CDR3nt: TGTGCCAGCAGCCAACCAGAGAGGGGGGGCAATGAGCAGTTCTTC; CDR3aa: CASSQPERGGNEQFF
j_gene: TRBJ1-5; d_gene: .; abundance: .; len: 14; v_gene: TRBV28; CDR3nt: TGTGCCAGCAGTTTGGTACAGAGCAATCAGCCCCAGCATTTT; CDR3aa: CASSLVQSNQPQHF
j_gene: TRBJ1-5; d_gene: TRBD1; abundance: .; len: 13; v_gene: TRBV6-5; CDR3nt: TGTGCCAGCAGGCCGACAGGGAATCAGCCCCAGCATTTT; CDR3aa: CASRPTGNQPQHF
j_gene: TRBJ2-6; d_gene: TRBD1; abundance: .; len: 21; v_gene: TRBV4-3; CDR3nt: TGCGCCAGCAGCCAAGATCTCTTCAGGGCAACAGGGGCCTCTGGGGCCAACGTCCTGACTTTC; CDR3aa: CASSQDLFRATGASGANVLTF
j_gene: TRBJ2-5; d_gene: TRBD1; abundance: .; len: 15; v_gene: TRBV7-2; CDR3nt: TGTGCCAGCAGCCCACAAGGGACAGGCGAGCAGACCCAGTACTTC; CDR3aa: CASSPQGTGEQTQYF
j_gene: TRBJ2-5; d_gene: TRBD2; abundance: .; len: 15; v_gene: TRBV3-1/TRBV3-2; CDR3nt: TGTGCCAGCAGCCAAAACCTAGCGGTCCAAGAGACCCAGTACTTC; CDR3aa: CASSQNLAVQETQYF
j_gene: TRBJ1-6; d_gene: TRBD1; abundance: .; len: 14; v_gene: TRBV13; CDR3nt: TGTGCCAGCAAGGGGGACAGGGGATCGACACCCCTCCACTTT; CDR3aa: CASKGDRGSTPLHF
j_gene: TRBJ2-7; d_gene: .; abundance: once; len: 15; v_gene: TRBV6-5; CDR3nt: TGTGCCAGCAGATTGGGGGGGACAGTGTCCTACGAGCAGTACTTC; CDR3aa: CASRLGGTVSYEQYF
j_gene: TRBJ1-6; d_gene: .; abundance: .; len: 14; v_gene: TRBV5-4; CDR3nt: TGTGCCAGCAGCTTGGAACAGGGTAATTCACCCCTCCACTTT; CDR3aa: CASSLEQGNSPLHF
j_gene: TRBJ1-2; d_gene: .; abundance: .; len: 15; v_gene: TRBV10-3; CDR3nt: TGTGCCATCAGTGAGTCGGGGGGGGCGGCCTATGGCTACACCTTC; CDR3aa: CAISESGGAAYGYTF
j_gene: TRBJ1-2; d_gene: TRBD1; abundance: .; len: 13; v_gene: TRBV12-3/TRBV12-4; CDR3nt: TGTGCCAGCAAAACCGGGACAGGGACGGGCTACACCTTC; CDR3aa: CASKTGTGTGYTF
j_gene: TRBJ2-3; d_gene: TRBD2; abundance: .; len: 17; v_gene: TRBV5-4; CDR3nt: TGTGCCAGCAGCCCCGAGGGTAGCGGGGGGTTCCCAGATACGCAGTATTTT; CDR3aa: CASSPEGSGGFPDTQYF
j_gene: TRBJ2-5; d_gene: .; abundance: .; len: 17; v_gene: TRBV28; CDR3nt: TGTGCCAGCAGTGCCAACCTGCTAGCGCGTAGGCAAGAGACCCAGTACTTC; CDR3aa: CASSANLLARRQETQYF
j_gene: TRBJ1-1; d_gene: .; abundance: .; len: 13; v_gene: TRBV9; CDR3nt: TGTGCCAGCAGCGTAGACGTGTTGACTGAAGCTTTCTTT; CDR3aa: CASSVDVLTEAFF
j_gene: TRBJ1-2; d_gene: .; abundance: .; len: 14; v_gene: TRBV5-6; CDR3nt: TGTGCCAGCAGCTTGGGGCAGGCGAACTATGGCTACACCTTC; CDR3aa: CASSLGQANYGYTF
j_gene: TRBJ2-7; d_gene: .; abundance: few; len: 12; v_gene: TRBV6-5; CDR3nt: TGTGCCAGCAGTCCGGGGGGCGACGAGCAGTACTTC; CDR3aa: CASSPGGDEQYF
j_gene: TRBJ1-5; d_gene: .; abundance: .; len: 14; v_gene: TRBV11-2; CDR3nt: TGTGCCAGCAGCTCCCTCAGGGACAATCAGCCCCAGCATTTT; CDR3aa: CASSSLRDNQPQHF
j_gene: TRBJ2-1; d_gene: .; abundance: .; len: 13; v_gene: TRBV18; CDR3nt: TGTGCCAGCTCACGGGGGCTTTACAATGAGCAGTTCTTC; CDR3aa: CASSRGLYNEQFF
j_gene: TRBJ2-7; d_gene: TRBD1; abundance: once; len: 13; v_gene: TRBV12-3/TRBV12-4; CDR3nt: TGTGCCAGCAGTATCGATCAGGGGGACGAGCAGTACTTC; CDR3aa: CASSIDQGDEQYF
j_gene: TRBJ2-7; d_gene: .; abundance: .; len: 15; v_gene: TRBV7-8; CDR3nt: TGTGCCAGCAGCTTAGCCTTTGGATTGTACTACGAGCAGTACTTC; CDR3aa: CASSLAFGLYYEQYF
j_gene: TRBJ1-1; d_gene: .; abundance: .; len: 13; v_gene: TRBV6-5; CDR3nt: TGTGCCAGCATAGAGGTCCTCACCACTGAAGCTTTCTTT; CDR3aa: CASIEVLTTEAFF
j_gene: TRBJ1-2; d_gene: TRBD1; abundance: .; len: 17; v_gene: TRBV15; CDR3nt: TGTGCCACCAGCAGAAAGACCGGGACAGGGGGCTTCCTAGGCTACACCTTC; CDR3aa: CATSRKTGTGGFLGYTF
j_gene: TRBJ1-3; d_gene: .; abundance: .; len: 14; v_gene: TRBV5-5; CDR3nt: TGTGCCAGCAGCTTGGGCTACTCTGGAAACACCATATATTTT; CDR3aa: CASSLGYSGNTIYF
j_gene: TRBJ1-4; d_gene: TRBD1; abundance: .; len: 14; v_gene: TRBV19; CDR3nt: TGTGCCAGTAGTTCCGGACAGGTGAATGAAAAACTGTTTTTT; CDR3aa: CASSSGQVNEKLFF